The sequence of this T cell receptor (beta chain) was determined in a study of blood T cell repertoires in COVID-19. As for the study in general: Specimens from acute and convalescent COVID-19 originated in the United States, Italy and Spain.

In the original analysis: Amplification with reference gene primers provided the estimates of nucleated cell counts. Measured with immunoSEQ multiplex PCR; TCRdb has only the in-frame clones, and not every one. D and trimming were read from the DNA, whereas the V and J calls and clone size are those reported in that table. Of about 52,000 clones listed, under 90% were seen once; the top ten hold approximately 15%. CDR1 SEHNR and CDR2 FQNEAQ come from the germline V gene (reference sequence). This CDR3 contains 13 residues. V shed 5 bases and J shed 5 bases, with 12 bases lying between them. This rearrangement joins TRBV7-9 to TRBJ1-2; D not certain. The sequenced sample consisted of peripheral blood. This TCR derives from a man aged 70 or older with acute or convalescent COVID-19. The DNA of the CDR3 is TGTGCCAGCAGCCGGTTCAGCGAATATGGCTACACCTTC. It encodes CASSRFSEYGYTF.